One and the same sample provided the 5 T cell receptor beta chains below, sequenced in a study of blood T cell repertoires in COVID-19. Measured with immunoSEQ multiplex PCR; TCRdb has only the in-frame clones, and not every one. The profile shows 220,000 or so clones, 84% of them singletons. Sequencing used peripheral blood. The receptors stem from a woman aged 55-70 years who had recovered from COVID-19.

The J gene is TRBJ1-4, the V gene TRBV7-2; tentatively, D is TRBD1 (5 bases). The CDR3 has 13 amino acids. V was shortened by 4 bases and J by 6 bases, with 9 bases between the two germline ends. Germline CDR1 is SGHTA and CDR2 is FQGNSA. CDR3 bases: TGTGCCAGCAGCTCCGGGGGAGATGAAAAACTGTTTTTT. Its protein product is CASSSGGDEKLFF.

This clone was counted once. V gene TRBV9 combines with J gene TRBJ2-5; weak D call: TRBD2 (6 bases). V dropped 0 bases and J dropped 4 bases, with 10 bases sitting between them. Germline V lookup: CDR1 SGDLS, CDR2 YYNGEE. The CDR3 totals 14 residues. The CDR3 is CASSVEIAAETQYF. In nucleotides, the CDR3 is TGTGCCAGCAGCGTAGAAATAGCGGCAGAGACCCAGTACTTC.

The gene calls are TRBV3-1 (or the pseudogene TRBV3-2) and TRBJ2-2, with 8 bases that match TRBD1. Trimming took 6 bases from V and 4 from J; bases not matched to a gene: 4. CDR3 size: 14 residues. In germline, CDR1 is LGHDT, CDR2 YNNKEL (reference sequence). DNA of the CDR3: TGTGCCAGCAGAGGACAGGGCCTCACCGGGGAGCTGTTTTTT. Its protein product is CASRGQGLTGELFF.

Here the CDR3 reads CASMRHLNYGYTF. The CDR3 coding sequence is TGTGCCAGCATGCGGCACCTTAACTATGGCTACACCTTC. The chain uses TRBV12-3 or TRBV12-4 and TRBJ1-2; D unclear. The CDR3 contains 13 residues. V was pared by 7 bases and J by 1 base, with 10 bases between.

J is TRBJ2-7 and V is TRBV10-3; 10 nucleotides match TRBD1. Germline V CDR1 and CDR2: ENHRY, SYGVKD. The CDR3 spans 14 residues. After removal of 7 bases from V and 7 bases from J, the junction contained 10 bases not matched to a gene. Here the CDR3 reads CAITPDRGRFEQYF. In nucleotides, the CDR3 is TGTGCCATCACCCCTGACAGGGGGCGCTTTGAGCAGTACTTC.